The 5 T cell receptor beta chains below come from one sample, sequenced in a study of identical twins. TCRdb ran MiXCR on the 5' RACE reads and lists one entry per CDR3 protein. The repertoire has approximately 240,000 distinct CDR3 sequences, over 11% of them found once; the top ten carry around 9.5%. The specimen sequenced was memory (CD45RO+) T cells sorted from blood. These receptors all stem from a young woman in good health.

This clonotype has just a few counts. The chain is built from TRBV5-1 and TRBJ2-3; 7 nucleotides match TRBD2. Germline-derived CDR1 and CDR2 are SGHRS and YFSETQ. The trim removed 4 bases at V and 6 bases at J, leaving 14 bases unmatched. This CDR3 contains 16 residues. The CDR3: CASSGTLAPPVDTQYF. CDR3 DNA: TGCGCCAGCAGCGGTACACTAGCGCCCCCGGTGGATACGCAGTATTTT.

The chain combines TRBV7-2 with TRBJ2-4, with D tentatively TRBD1 (6 bases). The CDR3 spans 14 residues. The germline V gene has CDR1 SGHTA and CDR2 FQGNSA. Trimming cost V 4 bases and J 8 bases, with 15 bases left between them. The CDR3 spells CASSSEGGFDIQYF. The CDR3 bases are TGTGCCAGCAGCTCCGAAGGGGGATTCGACATTCAGTACTTC.

This clonotype was counted between two and nine times. The CDR3 DNA reads TGTGCCAGCAGTTTTACAGGGGGAACCTACAATGAGCAGTTCTTC. Translation: CASSFTGGTYNEQFF. This chain links TRBV6-5 with TRBJ2-1; TRBD1 matches 8 bases. After removal of 4 bases from V and 2 bases from J, the junction contained 4 bases not matched to a gene. Germline CDR1 is MNHEY and CDR2 is SVGAGI. This CDR3 is 15 amino acids long.

J is TRBJ2-5 and V is TRBV3-1; weak D call: TRBD2 (6 bases). V lost 4 bases and J lost 1, with 16 bases in between. The CDR3 sequence is 16 residues long. Per germline, CDR1 LGHDT and CDR2 YNNKEL (reference sequence). In DNA, the CDR3 is TGTGCCAGCAGCCCAGGAGGAGGGCACACCCAAGAGACCCAGTACTTC. It translates to CASSPGGGHTQETQYF.

A few counts support this clonotype. This chain joins TRBV2 and TRBJ2-1; TRBD1 or TRBD2 may be the D gene (5 bases each). The V end lost 10 bases, the J end lost 7 bases, and 17 bases lay between the germline ends. This CDR3 region has 13 residues. The germline V gene has CDR1 SNHLY and CDR2 FYNNEI. CDR3 in DNA: TGTGCCAATCCGGGACGTGGGCGGAATGAGCAGTTCTTC. Protein: CANPGRGRNEQFF. The whole variable domain, filled in from reference TRBV2 and TRBJ2-1, reads EPEVTQTPSHQVTQMGQEVILRCVPISNHLYFYWYRQILGQKVEFLVSFYNNEISEKSEIFDDQFSVERPDGSNFTLKIRSTKLEDSAMYFCANPGRGRNEQFFGPGTRLTVL.